These 22 T cell receptor beta chains share one sample of origin, sequenced in a study of T-cell reconstitution after alpha-beta-depleted transplantation in children. Preparation of the TCRbeta library used unique molecular identifiers. MiXCR, applied by TCRdb to the PCR reads, yields one record per CDR3 protein. The sample consists of some 550,000 distinct CDR3 sequences, 23% of them appearing once. The source was PBMCs, mostly from graft donor cells, collected 360 days after TCRalphabeta/CD19-depleted stem cell transplant. The receptors stem from a boy in the first two years of life who had a stem cell transplant for acute myeloid leukemia, so the T cells may come from the graft donor.

This chain links TRBV9 with TRBJ2-3; D is possibly TRBD1 (6 bases). This CDR3 region has 16 residues. Germline CDR1 SGDLS, CDR2 YYNGEE. Trimming pared 3 bases from V and 1 base from J, leaving 15 bases between. The CDR3 nucleotides are TGTGCCAGCAGCGGAACCGGGACACGGGGCACAGATACGCAGTATTTT. It yields the protein CASSGTGTRGTDTQYF.

J is TRBJ2-5 and V is TRBV20-1; TRBD2 is a possible D gene (5 bases). The CDR3 has 15 amino acids. The germline V gene has CDR1 DFQATT and CDR2 SNEGSKA (reference sequence). V lost 1 base and J 1 base, leaving 13 bases between the germline ends. The CDR3 DNA reads as TGCAGTGCTAGAGTTTTCAGGAGGCCCCAAGAGACCCAGTACTTC. Translating gives CSARVFRRPQETQYF.

The J gene is TRBJ1-1, the V gene TRBV20-1; weak D call: TRBD1 (5 bases). Germline CDR1 reads DFQATT; CDR2 reads SNEGSKA (reference sequence). Trimming removed 6 bases from V and 3 bases from J, with 8 bases in between. The CDR3 totals 11 residues. The CDR3 here is CSAWGYTEAFF. The CDR3 bases are TGCAGTGCCTGGGGGTACACTGAAGCTTTCTTT.

This clonotype was recorded at least ten times. The rearrangement links TRBV29-1 to TRBJ2-5; D is perhaps TRBD1 or TRBD2 (7 bases each). Germline CDR1 reads SQVTM; CDR2 reads ANQGSEA. The CDR3 runs to 13 residues. V lost 4 bases to trimming and J lost 4 bases, with 13 bases between them. CDR3 nucleotide sequence: TGCAGCGTTGTACAGGGGAGGGGAGAGACCCAGTACTTC. Its protein is CSVVQGRGETQYF.

This clonotype was recorded at least ten times. The chain employs TRBV29-1 and TRBJ2-1, with TRBD2 identical over 7 bases. The CDR3 has 12 amino acids. Germline values: CDR1 SQVTM, CDR2 ANQGSEA. V trimming: 8 bases; J trimming: 10 bases; junction bases outside the gene matches: 11. CDR3 DNA: TGCAGCATCCGCCGGGAGGTCAACGAGCAGTTCTTC. It codes for CSIRREVNEQFF.

This clonotype was counted a few times. This chain links TRBV7-2 with TRBJ2-7, with no clear D. The CDR3 sequence is 13 residues long. V lost 0 bases and J lost 2, with 5 bases in between. The V gene's germline CDR1 is SGHTA and CDR2 FQGNSA. The chain's CDR3 is CASSLAFAYEQYF. The CDR3, as DNA: TGTGCCAGCAGCTTAGCGTTTGCCTACGAGCAGTACTTC.

This chain joins TRBV20-1 and TRBJ1-2; no firm D call. The germline V gene has CDR1 DFQATT and CDR2 SNEGSKA (reference sequence). CDR3 length: 13 residues. Trimming pared 3 bases from V and 6 bases from J, leaving 14 bases between. The CDR3 DNA reads TGCAGTGCTAGGGGCCCTAGTCCCGATGGCTACACCTTC. Its protein is CSARGPSPDGYTF.

The chain carries TRBV28 and TRBJ2-1; D is perhaps TRBD1 or TRBD2 (6 bases each). CDR1 is MDHEN and CDR2 is SYDVKM in the germline V gene. The length of the CDR3 is 15 residues. Trimming removed 3 bases from V and 4 bases from J, with 13 bases in between. The CDR3 sequence: CASSFPGADYNEQFF. The CDR3 nucleotides are TGTGCCAGCAGTTTTCCGGGGGCAGATTACAATGAGCAGTTCTTC.

In this sample, this clonotype turned up many times. V usage is TRBV12-3 or TRBV12-4 and J usage is TRBJ2-5, with 11 bases identical to TRBD2. The CDR3 runs to 14 residues. The V and J ends lost 7 bases and 3 bases, in that order; junction bases with no gene match: 4. CDR3 in DNA: TGTGCCAGCAAAGGGACTAGCGGAGAAGAGACCCAGTACTTC. It encodes CASKGTSGEETQYF.

The rearrangement links TRBV12-3 or TRBV12-4 to TRBJ2-7; possible D gene TRBD2, 5 bases. The length of the CDR3 is 14 residues. V gave up 6 bases and J gave up 0 bases, with 12 bases separating them. This CDR3 is CASSLRESSYEQYF. In DNA form, the CDR3 reads TGTGCCAGCAGCCTACGGGAAAGCTCCTACGAGCAGTACTTC.

This clonotype was counted between two and nine times. CDR3 region: CASSFQQYEQYF. CDR3 bases: TGTGCCAGCAGCTTCCAACAATACGAGCAGTACTTC. This sequence joins TRBV7-9 and TRBJ2-7; no clear D. The V end lost 3 bases, the J end lost 4 bases, and 7 bases lay between the germline ends. This CDR3 spans 12 amino acids. CDR1 is SEHNR and CDR2 is FQNEAQ in the germline V gene (reference sequence).

For this clonotype: A read error may produce the germline difference seen at one junction end. The chain has TRBV6-1 and TRBJ2-1, with D perhaps matching TRBD2 (5 bases). This CDR3 is built from 14 residues. Per the germline V gene, CDR1 is MNHNS and CDR2 is SASEGT. CDR3 sequence (DNA): TGTGCCCGCAGCCCCGCTTCTAGCATCAATGAGCAGTTCTTC. Its translation: CARSPASSINEQFF.

The chain combines TRBV29-1 with TRBJ2-3; TRBD1 agrees at 9 bases. Trimming at V came to 5 bases and at J to 4 bases, leaving 10 bases not matched to a gene. CDR3 length equals 15 residues. Germline V lookup: CDR1 SQVTM, CDR2 ANQGSEA. The CDR3 is CSVRNRGQIPDTQYF. CDR3 coding DNA: TGCAGCGTTCGGAACAGGGGGCAGATTCCAGATACGCAGTATTTT.

V usage is TRBV18 and J usage is TRBJ1-1; D is undetermined. Germline V gene lookup returns CDR1 KGHSH and CDR2 LQKENI. The V end lost 1 base, the J end lost 2 bases, and 8 bases lay between the germline ends. The CDR3 is 14 amino acids. CDR3 sequence: CASSPQVVNTEAFF. CDR3 DNA sequence: TGTGCCAGCTCACCACAGGTTGTTAACACTGAAGCTTTCTTT.

This clonotype has ten or more counts. The chain has TRBV20-1 and TRBJ2-3, with 10 nucleotides matching TRBD2. Germline-derived CDR1 and CDR2 are DFQATT and SNEGSKA (reference sequence). This CDR3 comprises 15 residues. V gave up 5 bases and J gave up 1 base; unmatched junction bases: 6. The CDR3 loop is CSAVPGTSGTDTQYF. In DNA, the CDR3 is TGCAGTGCTGTACCCGGGACTAGCGGCACAGATACGCAGTATTTT.

CDR3 in amino acids: CASKAGHGSTEAFF. Here the CDR3 DNA reads TGTGCCAGCAAGGCCGGGCATGGTAGCACTGAAGCTTTCTTT. The rearrangement links TRBV11-1 to TRBJ1-1, with D unresolved. CDR3 size: 14 residues. CDR1 is SGHAT and CDR2 is FQDESV in the germline V gene (reference sequence). The V gene lost 7 bases and the J gene lost 4 bases, with 16 bases spanning the gap.

The chain uses TRBV7-9 and TRBJ1-1; D gene uncertain. The CDR3 has 13 residues. Trimming took off 9 bases at V and 1 base at J, with 12 bases between the two ends. Germline V gene sequence: CDR1 SEHNR, CDR2 FQNEAQ (reference sequence). As DNA, the CDR3 is TGTGCCAGTCACCGGGTCCAGAACACTGAAGCTTTCTTT. Translating it yields CASHRVQNTEAFF.

This clonotype came up many times. This rearrangement joins TRBV12-3 or TRBV12-4 to TRBJ2-1; D gene unclear. The CDR3 spans 17 residues. Trimming took 7 bases from V and 6 from J, leaving 25 bases between them. CDR3 residues: CASTKNLENRPFNEQFF. CDR3 sequence (DNA): TGTGCCAGCACCAAAAACCTGGAGAACCGCCCTTTCAATGAGCAGTTCTTC.

The chain links TRBV7-2 to TRBJ1-1; 7 bases fit TRBD1. The V segment lost 1 base and the J segment 5 bases; nucleotides outside the gene matches: 7. The CDR3 spans 15 residues. Germline CDR1 is SGHTA and CDR2 is FQGNSA. The CDR3 sequence: CASSLVGQGGTEAFF. Here the CDR3 DNA reads TGTGCCAGCAGCTTAGTCGGGCAGGGGGGGACTGAAGCTTTCTTT.

The chain uses TRBV10-2 and TRBJ2-1; TRBD1 agrees at 11 bases. The germline V gene encodes CDR1 WSHSY and CDR2 SAAADI. This CDR3 has 15 amino acids. Trimming cost V 6 bases and J 7 bases; bases outside gene matches: 8. Here the CDR3 DNA reads TGCGCCAGCAGGGCTCCGGGACAGGGGGTTAATGAGCAGTTCTTC. Residues: CASRAPGQGVNEQFF.

The chain employs TRBV20-1 and TRBJ2-3; the D gene is possibly TRBD2 (6 bases). V gave up 1 base and J gave up 0 bases, with 14 bases separating them. CDR1 DFQATT and CDR2 SNEGSKA come from the germline V gene (reference sequence). The CDR3 is made up of 16 amino acids. For the CDR3, the DNA is TGCAGTGCTAGAGCTGGCGGGATCCCTAGCACAGATACGCAGTATTTT. Translated: CSARAGGIPSTDTQYF.

This clonotype occurred many times. The V gene is TRBV29-1, the J gene TRBJ1-5; maybe TRBD1 (6 bases). This CDR3 is 14 amino acids long. Germline CDR1 SQVTM, CDR2 ANQGSEA. Trimming removed 4 bases from V and 6 bases from J, with 16 bases in between. The CDR3 DNA is TGCAGCGTTGGGTTACAGGGATCGGGTCAGCCCCAGCATTTT. It codes for CSVGLQGSGQPQHF.